These 14 T cell receptor beta chains were all obtained from the same sample, sequenced in a study of blood T cell repertoires in COVID-19. Profiled with immunoSEQ multiplex PCR; TCRdb holds only in-frame clones, not every one. The table shows 150,000 to 200,000 clones, with approximately 80% occurring only once. Material: PBMCs or T cells enriched from blood (not recorded which). The receptors shown here come from a woman aged 60-75 years who had recovered from COVID-19.

The V gene is TRBV28, the J gene TRBJ1-2; 8 bases line up with TRBD1. Germline assignment: CDR1 MDHEN and CDR2 SYDVKM. Trimming cost V 4 bases and J 4 bases; bases outside gene matches: 14. The CDR3 is made up of 17 amino acids. This CDR3 reads CASSSQIDRQGIYGYTF. The DNA for the CDR3 is TGTGCCAGCAGTTCACAAATTGACCGACAGGGGATCTATGGCTACACCTTC.

This chain links TRBV19 with TRBJ2-5; 9 bases are a match to TRBD1. The germline gives CDR1 LNHDA, CDR2 SQIVND (reference sequence). V lost 4 bases and J lost 1; bases outside the gene matches: 4. This CDR3 has 15 amino acids. This CDR3 reads CASSKPTGGQETQYF. The DNA for the CDR3 is TGTGCCAGTAGTAAACCGACAGGGGGCCAAGAGACCCAGTACTTC.

The CDR3 is CASSLGPDRAAQPQHF. Here the CDR3 DNA reads TGCGCCAGCAGCTTGGGACCTGACAGGGCCGCTCAGCCCCAGCATTTT. The chain is built from TRBV5-1 and TRBJ1-5, with 7 nucleotides matching TRBD1. The V gene's germline CDR1 is SGHRS and CDR2 YFSETQ. This CDR3 contains 16 residues. Unmatched junction bases numbered 9, after V lost 0 bases and J lost 6 bases.

This clone has only a few counts. The chain combines TRBV28 with TRBJ1-1; possibly TRBD1 for D (5 bases). This CDR3 has 16 amino acids. The germline CDR1 and CDR2 sequences are MDHEN and SYDVKM. V lost 5 bases to trimming and J lost 0 bases, with 16 bases between them. CDR3: CASSTAGVLMNTEAFF. For the CDR3, the DNA is TGTGCCAGCAGTACTGCGGGGGTACTCATGAACACTGAAGCTTTCTTT. Filled out from reference TRBV28 and TRBJ1-1, the complete variable domain reads DVKVTQSSRYLVKRTGEKVFLECVQDMDHENMFWYRQDPGLGLRLIYFSYDVKMKEKGDIPEGYSVSREKKERFSLILESASTNQTSMYLCASSTAGVLMNTEAFFGQGTRLTVV.

This clone was observed a single time. The gene calls are TRBV5-1 and TRBJ2-5; D unresolved. V was trimmed by 3 bases and J by 5 bases, leaving 11 bases between them. Germline assignment: CDR1 SGHRS and CDR2 YFSETQ. There are 13 residues in the CDR3. CDR3 nucleotide sequence: TGCGCCAGCAGCTCTACCCCTCGGGAGACCCAGTACTTC. Translated: CASSSTPRETQYF.

The gene calls are TRBV14 and TRBJ1-2; TRBD1 might be the D (5 bases). Germline lookup yields CDR1 SGHDN and CDR2 FVKESK. The CDR3 has 13 residues. The germline V and J ends were trimmed by 4 bases and 8 bases, with 14 bases remaining between them. CDR3 DNA: TGTGCCAGCAGCCTTATACTCGGGGGAGGCTACACCTTC. This codes for CASSLILGGGYTF.

V and J are TRBV24-1 and TRBJ2-5, with D possibly matching TRBD1 (6 bases). This CDR3 region has 13 residues. V was trimmed by 10 bases and J by 0 bases, leaving 11 bases between them. Germline assignment: CDR1 KGHDR and CDR2 SFDVKD. DNA of the CDR3: TGTGCCACAGGCCGGGACAACCAAGAGACCCAGTACTTC. The encoded protein is CATGRDNQETQYF.

V usage is TRBV4-1 and J usage is TRBJ2-1; 8 nucleotides match TRBD1. After removal of 3 bases from V and 7 bases from J, the junction contained 5 bases not matched to a gene. The germline V gene encodes CDR1 MGHRA and CDR2 YSYEKL. The CDR3 is 14 residues long. Here the CDR3 reads CASSQIQGANEQFF. CDR3 coding DNA: TGCGCCAGCAGCCAGATCCAGGGGGCAAATGAGCAGTTCTTC.

The chain is built from TRBV6-5 and TRBJ1-6; perhaps TRBD1 as D (5 bases). Germline-derived CDR1 and CDR2 are MNHEY and SVGAGI. This CDR3 has 15 amino acids. Trimming cost V 8 bases and J 0 bases, with 11 bases left between them. The chain's CDR3 is CASGQQSSYNSPLHF. CDR3 in DNA: TGTGCCAGCGGACAACAGAGCTCCTATAATTCACCCCTCCACTTT.

Many counts were recorded for this clone. The chain is built from TRBV4-1 and TRBJ1-6; TRBD1 agrees at 9 bases. V shed 7 bases and J 11 bases; nucleotides not matched to a gene: 9. The CDR3 runs to 14 residues. Germline-derived CDR1 and CDR2 are MGHRA and YSYEKL. In DNA, the CDR3 is TGCGCCAGCATGAGGGACAGGGATCGGGCACCCCTCCACTTT. The encoded protein is CASMRDRDRAPLHF.

V usage is TRBV5-4 and J usage is TRBJ2-1; 10 nucleotides align to TRBD2. The trim removed 2 bases at V and 10 bases at J, leaving 3 bases unmatched. This CDR3 contains 13 residues. Germline V gene sequence: CDR1 SGHNT, CDR2 YYREEE (reference sequence). CDR3 sequence (DNA): TGTGCCAGCAGCTTTAGCGGGGGGACGGAGCAGTTCTTC. This codes for CASSFSGGTEQFF. Full variable domain (rest looked up from reference TRBV5-4 and TRBJ2-1): ETGVTQSPTHLIKTRGQQVTLRCSSQSGHNTVSWYQQALGQGPQFIFQYYREEENGRGNFPPRFSGLQFPNYSSELNVNALELDDSALYLCASSFSGGTEQFFGPGTRLTVL.

This chain links TRBV7-2 with TRBJ2-7, with 8 bases identical to TRBD2. The junction had 12 bases not matched to a gene; V was cut back by 8 bases and J by 0 bases. Germline CDR1 is SGHTA and CDR2 is FQGNSA. The CDR3 covers 16 residues. The CDR3 protein is CASRGTRDAGSYEQYF. Here the CDR3 DNA reads TGTGCCAGCCGGGGGACTAGGGACGCAGGCTCCTACGAGCAGTACTTC.

This chain uses TRBV5-6 with TRBJ1-4; no clear D. V shed 0 bases and J shed 5 bases, with 8 bases lying between them. This CDR3 region has 14 residues. Germline V lookup: CDR1 SGHDT, CDR2 YYEEEE. CDR3 nucleotides: TGTGCCAGCAGCTTGGGCAGCGACAATGAAAAACTGTTTTTT. Its protein product is CASSLGSDNEKLFF.

This rearrangement joins TRBV5-6 to TRBJ2-2, with D perhaps TRBD1 (6 bases). V was cut by 1 base and J by 3 bases, with 13 bases left in between. The CDR3 loop spans 16 amino acids. Germline lookup yields CDR1 SGHDT and CDR2 YYEEEE. The CDR3 sequence: CASSLSGQRYTGELFF. The CDR3 DNA reads TGTGCCAGCAGCTTGAGCGGACAGCGCTACACCGGGGAGCTGTTTTTT.